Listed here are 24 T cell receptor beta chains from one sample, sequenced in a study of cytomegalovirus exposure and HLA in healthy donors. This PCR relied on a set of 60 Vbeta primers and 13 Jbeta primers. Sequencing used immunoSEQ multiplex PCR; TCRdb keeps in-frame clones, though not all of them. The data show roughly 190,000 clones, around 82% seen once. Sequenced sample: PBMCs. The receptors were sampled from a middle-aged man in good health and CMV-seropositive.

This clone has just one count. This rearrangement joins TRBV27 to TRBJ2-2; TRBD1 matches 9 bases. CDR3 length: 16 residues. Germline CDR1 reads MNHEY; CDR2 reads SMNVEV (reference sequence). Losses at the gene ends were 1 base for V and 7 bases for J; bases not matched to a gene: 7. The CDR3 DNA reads TGTGCCAGCAGTTTATGGGGACAGGGAACTCACGGGGAGCTGTTTTTT. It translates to CASSLWGQGTHGELFF.

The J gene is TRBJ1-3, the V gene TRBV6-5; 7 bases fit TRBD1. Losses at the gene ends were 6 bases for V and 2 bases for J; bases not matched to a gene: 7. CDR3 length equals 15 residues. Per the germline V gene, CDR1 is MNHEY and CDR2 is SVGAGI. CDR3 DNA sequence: TGTGCCAGCAGCACCGGGACAGCGGCTGGAAACACCATATATTTT. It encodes CASSTGTAAGNTIYF.

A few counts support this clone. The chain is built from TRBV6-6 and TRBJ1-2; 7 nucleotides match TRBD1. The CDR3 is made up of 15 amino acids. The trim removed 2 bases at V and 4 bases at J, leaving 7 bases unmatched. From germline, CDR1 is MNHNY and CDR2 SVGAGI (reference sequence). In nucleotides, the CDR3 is TGTGCCAGCAGTTACACGGAGGGGGCGGGCTATGGCTACACCTTC. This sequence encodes CASSYTEGAGYGYTF.

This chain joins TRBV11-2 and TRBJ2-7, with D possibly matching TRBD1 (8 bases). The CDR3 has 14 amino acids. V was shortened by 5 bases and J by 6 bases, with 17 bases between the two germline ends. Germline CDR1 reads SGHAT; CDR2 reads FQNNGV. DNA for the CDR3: TGTGCCAGCAGCCGAAAGACAGGGGAGGGCGAGCAGTACTTC. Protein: CASSRKTGEGEQYF. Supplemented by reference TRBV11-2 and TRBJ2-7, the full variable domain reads EAGVAQSPRYKIIEKRQSVAFWCNPISGHATLYWYQQILGQGPKLLIQFQNNGVVDDSQLPKDRFSAERLKGVDSTLKIQPAKLEDSAVYLCASSRKTGEGEQYFGPGTRLTVT.

CDR3 sequence reads: CASSQLRTTDTQYF. Written as DNA, the CDR3 is TGCGCCAGCAGCCAATTGAGGACAACAGATACGCAGTATTTT. The V and J genes are TRBV4-1 and TRBJ2-3; perhaps TRBD1 as D (5 bases). Germline CDR1 is MGHRA and CDR2 is YSYEKL. The CDR3 consists of 14 residues. Trimming removed 2 bases at V and 3 bases at J, with 9 bases between.

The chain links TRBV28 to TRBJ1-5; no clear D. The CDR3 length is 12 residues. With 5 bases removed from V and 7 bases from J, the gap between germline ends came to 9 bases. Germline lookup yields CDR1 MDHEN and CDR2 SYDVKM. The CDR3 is CASSPLRQPQHF. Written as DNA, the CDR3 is TGTGCCAGCAGTCCCCTCAGACAGCCCCAGCATTTT.

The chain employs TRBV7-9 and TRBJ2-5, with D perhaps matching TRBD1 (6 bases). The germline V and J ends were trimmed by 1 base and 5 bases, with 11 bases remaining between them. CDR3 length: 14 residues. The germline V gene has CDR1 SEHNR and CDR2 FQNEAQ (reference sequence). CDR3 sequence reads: CASSLGAGEETQYF. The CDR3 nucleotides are TGTGCCAGCAGCTTAGGTGCAGGGGAGGAGACCCAGTACTTC.

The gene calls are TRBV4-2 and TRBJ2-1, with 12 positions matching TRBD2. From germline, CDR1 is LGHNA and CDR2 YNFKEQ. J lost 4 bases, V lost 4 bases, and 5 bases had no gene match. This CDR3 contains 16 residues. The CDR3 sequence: CASSLRTSGTYNEQFF. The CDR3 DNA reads TGTGCCAGCAGCCTTAGGACTAGCGGGACTTACAATGAGCAGTTCTTC.

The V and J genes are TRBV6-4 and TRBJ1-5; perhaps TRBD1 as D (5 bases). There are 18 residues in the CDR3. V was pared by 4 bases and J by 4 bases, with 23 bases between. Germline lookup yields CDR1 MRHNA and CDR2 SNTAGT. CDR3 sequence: CASSGLAGRRGPNQPQHF. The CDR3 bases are TGTGCCAGCAGTGGGCTGGCGGGAAGAAGGGGACCAAATCAGCCCCAGCATTTT.

This CDR3 is CASSEGQGGYSNQPQHF. The CDR3 DNA sequence: TGTGCCAGCAGTGAGGGACAGGGAGGATATAGCAATCAGCCCCAGCATTTT. This chain uses TRBV6-1 with TRBJ1-5; 9 nucleotides line up with TRBD1. J gave up 0 bases and V 3 bases, and 6 bases lay outside the gene matches. The V gene's germline CDR1 is MNHNS and CDR2 SASEGT. The CDR3 length is 17 residues.

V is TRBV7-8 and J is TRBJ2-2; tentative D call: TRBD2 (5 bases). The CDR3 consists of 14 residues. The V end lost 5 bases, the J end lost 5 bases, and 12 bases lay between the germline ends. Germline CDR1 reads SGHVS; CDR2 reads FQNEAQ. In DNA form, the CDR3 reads TGTGCCAGCAGCGAGGACTTACTAACCGGGGAGCTGTTTTTT. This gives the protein CASSEDLLTGELFF.

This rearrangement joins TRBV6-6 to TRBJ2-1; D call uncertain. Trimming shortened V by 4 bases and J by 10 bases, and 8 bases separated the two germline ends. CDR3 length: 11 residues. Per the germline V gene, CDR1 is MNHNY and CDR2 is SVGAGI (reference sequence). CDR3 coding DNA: TGTGCCAGCAGTTTTCAGTTAGAGCAGTTCTTC. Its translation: CASSFQLEQFF.

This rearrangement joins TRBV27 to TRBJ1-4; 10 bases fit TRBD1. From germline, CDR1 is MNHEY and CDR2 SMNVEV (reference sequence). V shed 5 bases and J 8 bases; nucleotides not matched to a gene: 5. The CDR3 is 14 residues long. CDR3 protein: CASSRAGQGEKLFF. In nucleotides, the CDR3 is TGTGCCAGCAGTCGAGCGGGACAGGGGGAAAAACTGTTTTTT.

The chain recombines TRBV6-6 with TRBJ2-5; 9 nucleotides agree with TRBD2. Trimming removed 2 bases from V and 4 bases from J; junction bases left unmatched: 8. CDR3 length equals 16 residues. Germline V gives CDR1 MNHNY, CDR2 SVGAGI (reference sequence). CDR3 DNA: TGTGCCAGCAGTTACCGGATAGCGGGAGTCGGAGAGACCCAGTACTTC. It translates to CASSYRIAGVGETQYF.

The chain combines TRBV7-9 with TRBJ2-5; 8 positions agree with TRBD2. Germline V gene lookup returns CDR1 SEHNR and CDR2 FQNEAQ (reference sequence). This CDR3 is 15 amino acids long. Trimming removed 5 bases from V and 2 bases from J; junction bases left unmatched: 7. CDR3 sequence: CASSPWAGGQETQYF. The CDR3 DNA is TGTGCCAGCAGCCCTTGGGCGGGAGGACAAGAGACCCAGTACTTC.

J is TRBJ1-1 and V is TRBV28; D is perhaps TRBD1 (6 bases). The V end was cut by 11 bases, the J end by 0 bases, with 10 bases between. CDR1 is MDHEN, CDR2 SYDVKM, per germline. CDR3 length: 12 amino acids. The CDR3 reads CALGGMNTEAFF. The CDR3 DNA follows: TGTGCCCTTGGGGGCATGAACACTGAAGCTTTCTTT. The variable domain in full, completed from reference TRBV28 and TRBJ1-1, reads DVKVTQSSRYLVKRTGEKVFLECVQDMDHENMFWYRQDPGLGLRLIYFSYDVKMKEKGDIPEGYSVSREKKERFSLILESASTNQTSMYLCALGGMNTEAFFGQGTRLTVV.

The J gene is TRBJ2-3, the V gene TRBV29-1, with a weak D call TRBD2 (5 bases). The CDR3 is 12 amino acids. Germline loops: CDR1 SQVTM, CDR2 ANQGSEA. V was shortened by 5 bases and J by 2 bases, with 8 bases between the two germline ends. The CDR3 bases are TGCAGCGTTTCCGGGGTCACAGATACGCAGTATTTT. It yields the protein CSVSGVTDTQYF.

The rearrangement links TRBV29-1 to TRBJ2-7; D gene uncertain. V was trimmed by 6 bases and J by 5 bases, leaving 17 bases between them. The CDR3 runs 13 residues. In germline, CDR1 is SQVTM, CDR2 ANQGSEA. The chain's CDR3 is CSVSQTNVDEQYF. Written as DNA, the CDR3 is TGCAGCGTGAGCCAGACAAATGTGGACGAGCAGTACTTC.

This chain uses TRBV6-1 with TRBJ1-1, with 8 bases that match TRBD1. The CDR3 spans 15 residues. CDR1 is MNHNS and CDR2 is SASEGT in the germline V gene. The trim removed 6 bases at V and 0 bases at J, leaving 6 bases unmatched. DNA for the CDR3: TGTGCCAGCAGGGCCCACAGGGGGGTGAACACTGAAGCTTTCTTT. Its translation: CASRAHRGVNTEAFF.

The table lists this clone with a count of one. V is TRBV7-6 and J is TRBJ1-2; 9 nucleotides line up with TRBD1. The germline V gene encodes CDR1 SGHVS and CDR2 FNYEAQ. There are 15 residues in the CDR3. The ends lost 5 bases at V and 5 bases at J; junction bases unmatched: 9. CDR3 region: CASSPGQGKFYGYTF. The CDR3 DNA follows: TGTGCCAGCAGCCCCGGACAGGGGAAATTTTATGGCTACACCTTC.

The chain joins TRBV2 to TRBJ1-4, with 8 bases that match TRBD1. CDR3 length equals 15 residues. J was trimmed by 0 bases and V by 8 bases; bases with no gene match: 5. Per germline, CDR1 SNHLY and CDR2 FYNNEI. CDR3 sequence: CASETGDATNEKLFF. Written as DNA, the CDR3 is TGTGCCAGCGAGACAGGGGATGCAACTAATGAAAAACTGTTTTTT. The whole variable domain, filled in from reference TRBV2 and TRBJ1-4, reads EPEVTQTPSHQVTQMGQEVILRCVPISNHLYFYWYRQILGQKVEFLVSFYNNEISEKSEIFDDQFSVERPDGSNFTLKIRSTKLEDSAMYFCASETGDATNEKLFFGSGTQLSVL.

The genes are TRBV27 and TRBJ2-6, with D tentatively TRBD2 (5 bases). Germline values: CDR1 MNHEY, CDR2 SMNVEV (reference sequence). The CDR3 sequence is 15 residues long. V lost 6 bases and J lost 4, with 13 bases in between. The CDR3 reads CASRSPGSGANVLTF. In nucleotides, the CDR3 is TGTGCCAGCAGATCCCCGGGAAGCGGGGCCAACGTCCTGACTTTC. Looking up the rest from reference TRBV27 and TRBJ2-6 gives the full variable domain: EAQVTQNPRYLITVTGKKLTVTCSQNMNHEYMSWYRQDPGLGLRQIYYSMNVEVTDKGDVPEGYKVSRKEKRNFPLILESPSPNQTSLYFCASRSPGSGANVLTFGAGSRLTVL.

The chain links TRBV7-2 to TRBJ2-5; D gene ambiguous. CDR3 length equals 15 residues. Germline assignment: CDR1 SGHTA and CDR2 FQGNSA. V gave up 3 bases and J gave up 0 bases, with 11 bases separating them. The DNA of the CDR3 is TGTGCCAGCAGCTTCGCGGAGAGTAACCAAGAGACCCAGTACTTC. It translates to CASSFAESNQETQYF.

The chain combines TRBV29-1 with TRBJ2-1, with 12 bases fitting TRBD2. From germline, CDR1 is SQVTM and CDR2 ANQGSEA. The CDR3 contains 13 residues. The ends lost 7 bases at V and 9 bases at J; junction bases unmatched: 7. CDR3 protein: CSARLAGVIEQFF. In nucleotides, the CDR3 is TGCAGCGCCAGACTAGCGGGAGTGATTGAGCAGTTCTTC.